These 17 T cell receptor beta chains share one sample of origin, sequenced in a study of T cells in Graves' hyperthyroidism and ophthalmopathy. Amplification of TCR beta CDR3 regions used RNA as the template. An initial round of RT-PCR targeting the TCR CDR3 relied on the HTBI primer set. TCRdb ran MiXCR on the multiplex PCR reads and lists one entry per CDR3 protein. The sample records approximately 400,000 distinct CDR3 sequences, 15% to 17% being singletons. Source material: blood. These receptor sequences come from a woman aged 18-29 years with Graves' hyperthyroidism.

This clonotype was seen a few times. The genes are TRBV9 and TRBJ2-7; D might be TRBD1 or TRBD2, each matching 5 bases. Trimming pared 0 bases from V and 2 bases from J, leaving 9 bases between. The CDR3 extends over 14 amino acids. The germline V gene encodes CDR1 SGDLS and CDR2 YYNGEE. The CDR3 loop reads CASSVGGTTYEQYF. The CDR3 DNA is TGTGCCAGCAGCGTAGGGGGGACGACCTACGAGCAGTACTTC.

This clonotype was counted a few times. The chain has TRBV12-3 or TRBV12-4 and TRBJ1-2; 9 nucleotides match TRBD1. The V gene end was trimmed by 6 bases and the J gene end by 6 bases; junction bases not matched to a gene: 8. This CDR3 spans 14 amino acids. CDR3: CASSPRQGGDGYTF. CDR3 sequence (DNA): TGTGCCAGCAGCCCTAGACAGGGGGGGGATGGCTACACCTTC.

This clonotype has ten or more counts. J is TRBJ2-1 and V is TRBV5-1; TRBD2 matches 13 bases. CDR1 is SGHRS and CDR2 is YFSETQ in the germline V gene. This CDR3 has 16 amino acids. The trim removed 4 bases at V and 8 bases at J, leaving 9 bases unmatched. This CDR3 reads CASSHRTSGSLDEQFF. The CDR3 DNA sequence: TGCGCCAGCAGCCACAGGACTAGCGGGAGTTTAGATGAGCAGTTCTTC.

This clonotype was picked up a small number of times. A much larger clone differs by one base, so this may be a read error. Written as DNA, the CDR3 is TGTGCCAGCCGGAAGGGAATTGATGGCTACACCTTC. Its protein product is CASRKGIDGYTF. This rearrangement joins TRBV28 to TRBJ1-2; D not resolved. Trimming left V 8 bases short and J 6 bases short, with 13 bases between. Germline values: CDR1 MDHEN, CDR2 SYDVKM. This CDR3 region has 12 residues.

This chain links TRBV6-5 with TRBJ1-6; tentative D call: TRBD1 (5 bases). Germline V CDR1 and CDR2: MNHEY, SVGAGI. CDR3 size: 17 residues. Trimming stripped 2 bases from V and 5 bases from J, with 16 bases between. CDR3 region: CASSYVGAINNNSPLHF. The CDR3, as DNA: TGTGCCAGCAGTTACGTCGGGGCTATTAATAATAATTCACCCCTCCACTTT.

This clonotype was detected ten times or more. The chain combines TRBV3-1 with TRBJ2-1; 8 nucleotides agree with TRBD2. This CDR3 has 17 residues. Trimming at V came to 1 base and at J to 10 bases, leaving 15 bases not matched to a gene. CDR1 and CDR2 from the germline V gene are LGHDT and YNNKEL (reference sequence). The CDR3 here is CASSQGLATSPIMEQFF. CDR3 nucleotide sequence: TGTGCCAGCAGCCAAGGACTAGCGACTTCCCCTATTATGGAGCAGTTCTTC.

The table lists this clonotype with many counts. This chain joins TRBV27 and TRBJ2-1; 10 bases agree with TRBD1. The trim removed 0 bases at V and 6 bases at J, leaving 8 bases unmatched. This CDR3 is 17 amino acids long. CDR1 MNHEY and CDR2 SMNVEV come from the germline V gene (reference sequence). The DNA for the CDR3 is TGTGCCAGCAGTTTATCTCCCCCGGGGACAGGGGTCAATGAGCAGTTCTTC. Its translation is CASSLSPPGTGVNEQFF.

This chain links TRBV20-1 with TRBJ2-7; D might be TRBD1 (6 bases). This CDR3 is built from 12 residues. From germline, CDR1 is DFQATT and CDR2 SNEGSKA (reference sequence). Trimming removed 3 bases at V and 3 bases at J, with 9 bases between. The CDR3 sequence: CSASLGHYEQYF. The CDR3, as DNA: TGCAGTGCTAGTTTGGGACACTACGAGCAGTACTTC.

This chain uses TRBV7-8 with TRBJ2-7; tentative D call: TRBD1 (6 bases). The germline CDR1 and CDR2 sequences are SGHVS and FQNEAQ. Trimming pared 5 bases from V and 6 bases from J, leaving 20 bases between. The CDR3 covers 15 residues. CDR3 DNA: TGTGCCAGCAGCACCAACAGGGTGGGGGAAAGCGAGCAGTACTTC. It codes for CASSTNRVGESEQYF.

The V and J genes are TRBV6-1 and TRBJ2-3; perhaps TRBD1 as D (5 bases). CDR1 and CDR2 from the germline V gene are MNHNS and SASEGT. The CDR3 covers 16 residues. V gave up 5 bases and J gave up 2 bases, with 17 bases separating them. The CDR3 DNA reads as TGTGCCAGCAGTACCCGTTTTCAGGGAAACACAGATACGCAGTATTTT. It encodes CASSTRFQGNTDTQYF.

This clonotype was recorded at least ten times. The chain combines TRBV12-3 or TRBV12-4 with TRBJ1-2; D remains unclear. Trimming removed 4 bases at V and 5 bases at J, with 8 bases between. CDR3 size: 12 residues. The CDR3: CASSYSGYGYTF. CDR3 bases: TGTGCCAGCAGTTATTCCGGGTATGGCTACACCTTC.

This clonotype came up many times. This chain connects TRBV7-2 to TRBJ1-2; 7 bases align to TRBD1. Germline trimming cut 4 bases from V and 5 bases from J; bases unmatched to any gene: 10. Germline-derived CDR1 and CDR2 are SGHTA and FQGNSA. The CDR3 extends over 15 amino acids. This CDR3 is CASSSLRQGTYGYTF. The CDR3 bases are TGTGCCAGCAGCTCCCTCCGACAGGGTACTTATGGCTACACCTTC.

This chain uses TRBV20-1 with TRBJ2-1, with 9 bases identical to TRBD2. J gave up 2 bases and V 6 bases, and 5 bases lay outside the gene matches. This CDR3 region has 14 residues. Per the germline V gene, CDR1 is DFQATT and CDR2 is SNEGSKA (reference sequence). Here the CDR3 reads CSATTSGTYNEQFF. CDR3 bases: TGCAGTGCCACGACTAGCGGAACCTACAATGAGCAGTTCTTC.

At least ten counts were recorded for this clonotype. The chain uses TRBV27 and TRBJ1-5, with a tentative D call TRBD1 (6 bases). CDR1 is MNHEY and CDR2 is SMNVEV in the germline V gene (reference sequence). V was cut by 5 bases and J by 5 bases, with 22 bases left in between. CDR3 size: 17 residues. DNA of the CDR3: TGTGCCAGCAGTGGGGGGGAAATACAGGGTTACCATCAGCCCCAGCATTTT. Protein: CASSGGEIQGYHQPQHF.

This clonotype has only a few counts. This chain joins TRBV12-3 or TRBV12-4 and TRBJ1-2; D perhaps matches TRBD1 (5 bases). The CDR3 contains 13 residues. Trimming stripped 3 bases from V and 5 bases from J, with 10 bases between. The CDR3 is CASSFQGLYGYTF. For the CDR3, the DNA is TGTGCCAGCAGTTTTCAGGGTCTTTATGGCTACACCTTC.

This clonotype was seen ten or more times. The CDR3 reads CASSWRTGRMDTQYF. In DNA form, the CDR3 reads TGTGCCAGCAGCTGGCGGACAGGCAGGATGGATACGCAGTATTTT. V gene TRBV5-6 combines with J gene TRBJ2-3; TRBD1 matches at 7 bases. The trim removed 3 bases at V and 6 bases at J, leaving 10 bases unmatched. Germline CDR1 and CDR2: SGHDT and YYEEEE. The CDR3 runs to 15 residues.

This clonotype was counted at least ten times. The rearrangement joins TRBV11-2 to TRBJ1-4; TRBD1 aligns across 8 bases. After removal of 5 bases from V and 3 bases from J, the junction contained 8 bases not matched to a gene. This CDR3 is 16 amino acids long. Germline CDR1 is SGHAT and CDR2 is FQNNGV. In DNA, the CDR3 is TGTGCCAGCAGCCCTTTGGGACAGGCGGCTAATGAAAAACTGTTTTTT. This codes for CASSPLGQAANEKLFF.